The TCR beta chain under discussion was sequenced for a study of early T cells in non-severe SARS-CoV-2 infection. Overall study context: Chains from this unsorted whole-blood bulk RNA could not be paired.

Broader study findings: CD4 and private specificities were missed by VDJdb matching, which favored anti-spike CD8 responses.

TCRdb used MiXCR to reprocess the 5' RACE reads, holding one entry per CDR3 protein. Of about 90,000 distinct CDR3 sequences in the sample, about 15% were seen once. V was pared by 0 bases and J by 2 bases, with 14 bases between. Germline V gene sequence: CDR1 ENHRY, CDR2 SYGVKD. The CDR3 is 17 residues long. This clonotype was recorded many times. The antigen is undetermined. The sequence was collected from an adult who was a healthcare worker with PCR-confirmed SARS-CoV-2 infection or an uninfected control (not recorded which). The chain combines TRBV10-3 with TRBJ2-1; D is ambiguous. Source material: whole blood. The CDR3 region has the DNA TGTGCCATCAGTGAGTCGGCCCTTGGTCGGGCCTACAATGAGCAGTTCTTC. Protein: CAISESALGRAYNEQFF.